This passage covers 3 T cell receptor beta chains from one sample sequenced in a study of T cell responses to AZD1222 COVID-19 vaccine. Here immunoSEQ multiplex PCR was the method, and the copy in TCRdb shows in-frame clones only, minus some. The table lists under 150,000 clones, 92% of them singletons. The sequenced sample was peripheral blood, obtained 28 days after the second AZD1222 dose. Receptors originate from an adult who received the AZD1222 COVID-19 vaccine.

This clone was observed a few times. The rearrangement links TRBV5-3 to TRBJ2-1, with 7 positions matching TRBD2. TRBV5-3 is identified as an open reading frame with a role that is uncertain. The CDR3 sequence is 14 residues long. V lost 6 bases, J lost 6 bases, and 9 bases stayed unmatched. In DNA, the CDR3 is TGTGCCAGAACTCGCGCGGGAGTCAGCAATGAGCAGTTCTTC. It encodes CARTRAGVSNEQFF.

Concerning this clone: This same CDR3 is encoded by further DNA sequences in the sample. The chain uses TRBV28 and TRBJ1-2; a possible D gene is TRBD1 (5 bases). Deletions cut 2 bases from V and 2 bases from J, with 9 bases between. The CDR3 spans 14 residues. Germline CDR1 reads MDHEN; CDR2 reads SYDVKM. DNA for the CDR3: TGTGCCAGCAGTTTAGGGCAGGGAAACTATGGCTACACCTTC. It translates to CASSLGQGNYGYTF.

The chain joins TRBV29-1 to TRBJ1-1; perhaps TRBD1 as D (5 bases). This CDR3 has 13 amino acids. V lost 4 bases and J lost 0, with 9 bases in between. Germline CDR1 reads SQVTM; CDR2 reads ANQGSEA. The CDR3 protein is CSVGQLMNTEAFF. In DNA, the CDR3 is TGCAGCGTTGGACAGTTAATGAACACTGAAGCTTTCTTT.